This passage covers 28 T cell receptor beta chains from one sample sequenced in a study of blood T cell repertoires in COVID-19. The method was immunoSEQ multiplex PCR; TCRdb's version includes in-frame clones alone and lacks a portion of them. The sample consists of around 360,000 clones, approximately 87% of them appearing once. Sequenced: peripheral blood. These receptor sequences come from a woman in her twenties or thirties with COVID-19, enrolled during active disease.

The V call is TRBV6-6, the J call TRBJ1-5, with D perhaps TRBD1 (6 bases). The germline CDR1 and CDR2 sequences are MNHNY and SVGAGI (reference sequence). CDR3 length: 16 residues. Trimming took 10 bases from V and 0 from J, leaving 19 bases between them. The CDR3 reads CATTRGGGYSNQPQHF. CDR3 sequence (DNA): TGTGCCACCACGAGGGGAGGGGGGTATAGCAATCAGCCCCAGCATTTT.

This clone was seen repeatedly, ten times or more. The chain employs TRBV29-1 and TRBJ1-3, with D unresolved. Trimming stripped 2 bases from V and 2 bases from J, with 4 bases between. CDR3 length equals 12 residues. Germline V gives CDR1 SQVTM, CDR2 ANQGSEA. The CDR3 DNA sequence: TGCAGCGTTGAAATAACTGGAAACACCATATATTTT. Its protein product is CSVEITGNTIYF.

A word on this clone: This same CDR3 is encoded by further DNA sequences in the sample. This rearrangement joins TRBV5-1 to TRBJ2-1; TRBD1 matches 7 bases. The CDR3 has 14 residues. CDR1 is SGHRS and CDR2 is YFSETQ in the germline V gene. V lost 5 bases and J lost 5; bases outside the gene matches: 7. CDR3 sequence reads: CASSRGQADNEQFF. DNA of the CDR3: TGCGCCAGCAGTCGCGGACAGGCCGACAATGAGCAGTTCTTC.

This chain joins TRBV18 and TRBJ1-1, with a tentative D call TRBD1 (5 bases). The V end was cut by 0 bases, the J end by 4 bases, with 6 bases between. From germline, CDR1 is KGHSH and CDR2 LQKENI. This CDR3 contains 13 residues. The CDR3 nucleotides are TGTGCCAGCTCACCACCGGGGGGCACTGAAGCTTTCTTT. Translation: CASSPPGGTEAFF.

J is TRBJ2-7 and V is TRBV11-3; no clear D. Trimming shortened V by 5 bases and J by 0 bases, and 11 bases separated the two germline ends. CDR3 length: 14 residues. Germline V gives CDR1 SGHNT, CDR2 YENEEA. The CDR3 protein is CASSPRPGSYEQYF. The CDR3 DNA is TGTGCCAGCAGCCCTCGGCCAGGCTCCTACGAGCAGTACTTC.

The V and J genes are TRBV7-9 and TRBJ1-6; D is unclear. Trimming took off 2 bases at V and 5 bases at J, with 4 bases between the two ends. The germline V gene encodes CDR1 SEHNR and CDR2 FQNEAQ (reference sequence). The CDR3 is 13 amino acids. CDR3 in amino acids: CASSLTDNSPLHF. The CDR3 DNA reads as TGTGCCAGCAGCTTAACAGATAATTCACCCCTCCACTTT.

The V gene is TRBV19, the J gene TRBJ2-1, with 7 nucleotides matching TRBD1. The CDR3 spans 15 residues. Germline V gene data show CDR1 as LNHDA and CDR2 as SQIVND (reference sequence). Unmatched junction bases numbered 4, after V lost 1 base and J lost 4 bases. CDR3 nucleotides: TGTGCCAGTAGTATAGTGAACAGGGGTTACAATGAGCAGTTCTTC. Translated, it gives CASSIVNRGYNEQFF. Full variable domain (missing parts from reference TRBV19 and TRBJ2-1): DGGITQSPKYLFRKEGQNVTLSCEQNLNHDAMYWYRQDPGQGLRLIYYSQIVNDFQKGDIAEGYSVSREKKESFPLTVTSAQKNPTAFYLCASSIVNRGYNEQFFGPGTRLTVL.

This clone showed up just once. The chain employs TRBV5-1 and TRBJ2-7; TRBD2 aligns across 7 bases. This CDR3 contains 15 residues. Germline-derived CDR1 and CDR2 are SGHRS and YFSETQ. With 0 bases clipped from V and 1 base from J, the junction kept 4 bases outside the gene matches. The CDR3 DNA follows: TGCGCCAGCAGCTTGGACGAGGGAGGGTCCTACGAGCAGTACTTC. Translation gives CASSLDEGGSYEQYF.

The chain links TRBV6-6 to TRBJ1-1; no clear D. The CDR3 is 14 amino acids. Germline loops: CDR1 MNHNY, CDR2 SVGAGI (reference sequence). V lost 6 bases to trimming and J lost 8 bases, with 19 bases between them. CDR3 DNA sequence: TGTGCCAGCAGCGCCCGACGTTTAGGAGGCGAAGCTTTCTTT. It is translated as CASSARRLGGEAFF.

The rearrangement links TRBV27 to TRBJ2-7, with 8 bases that match TRBD2. Trimming removed 6 bases from V and 3 bases from J; junction bases left unmatched: 13. This CDR3 region has 16 residues. Germline assignment: CDR1 MNHEY and CDR2 SMNVEV (reference sequence). CDR3: CASSPHSGEVGYEQYF. The DNA for the CDR3 is TGTGCCAGCAGCCCCCATAGCGGGGAGGTAGGCTACGAGCAGTACTTC.

The gene calls are TRBV10-3 and TRBJ2-5, with 9 bases lining up with TRBD2. Trimming took 1 base from V and 5 from J; bases not matched to a gene: 5. The CDR3 contains 15 residues. Germline CDR1 and CDR2: ENHRY and SYGVKD. In DNA, the CDR3 is TGTGCCATCAGTGAGTTAGCGGGAGTGGGGGAGACCCAGTACTTC. Its translation is CAISELAGVGETQYF.

The V call is TRBV6-5, the J call TRBJ2-5; maybe TRBD1 (6 bases). Germline loops: CDR1 MNHEY, CDR2 SVGAGI. V lost 7 bases and J lost 6, with 21 bases in between. The CDR3 extends over 15 amino acids. The CDR3, as DNA: TGTGCCAGCACCTCGAGTCGCACCTGGGGGCAGACCCAGTACTTC. It encodes CASTSSRTWGQTQYF.

The V call is TRBV7-9, the J call TRBJ2-2, with 8 bases matching TRBD2. Germline CDR1 SEHNR, CDR2 FQNEAQ (reference sequence). This CDR3 contains 14 residues. V trimming: 0 bases; J trimming: 6 bases; junction bases outside the gene matches: 0. The DNA for the CDR3 is TGTGCCAGCAGCTTAGCCGGGGGGGCCGGGGAGCTGTTTTTT. Translating gives CASSLAGGAGELFF.

This chain links TRBV2 with TRBJ1-1; D not resolved. V dropped 4 bases and J dropped 8 bases, with 8 bases sitting between them. The CDR3 length is 11 residues. Germline lookup yields CDR1 SNHLY and CDR2 FYNNEI. This CDR3 is CASSGEVEAFF. Here the CDR3 DNA reads TGTGCCAGCAGTGGCGAGGTGGAAGCTTTCTTT. Drawing the rest from reference TRBV2 and TRBJ1-1, the complete variable domain is EPEVTQTPSHQVTQMGQEVILRCVPISNHLYFYWYRQILGQKVEFLVSFYNNEISEKSEIFDDQFSVERPDGSNFTLKIRSTKLEDSAMYFCASSGEVEAFFGQGTRLTVV.

This sequence joins TRBV4-1 and TRBJ2-1; TRBD2 agrees at 8 bases. This CDR3 has 16 amino acids. J lost 1 base, V lost 4 bases, and 6 bases had no gene match. Germline V gene sequence: CDR1 MGHRA, CDR2 YSYEKL. Here the CDR3 reads CASSPIAGPSYNEQFF. In nucleotides, the CDR3 is TGCGCCAGCAGCCCTATAGCGGGACCGTCCTACAATGAGCAGTTCTTC.

The J gene is TRBJ2-7, the V gene TRBV7-2; 12 bases are shared with TRBD2. The CDR3 spans 14 residues. Germline assignment: CDR1 SGHTA and CDR2 FQGNSA. After removal of 3 bases from V and 12 bases from J, the junction contained 9 bases not matched to a gene. For the CDR3, the DNA is TGTGCCAGCAGCTTTCGGACTAGCGGGAATGGTAGGTACTTC. Translating gives CASSFRTSGNGRYF.

This chain uses TRBV6-5 with TRBJ1-3, with TRBD1 matching 7 bases. Germline trimming cut 10 bases from V and 2 bases from J; bases unmatched to any gene: 11. The CDR3 extends over 15 amino acids. Germline V gene sequence: CDR1 MNHEY, CDR2 SVGAGI. The CDR3 is CATYPTDRAGNTIYF. The CDR3 DNA is TGTGCCACCTATCCGACTGACAGGGCTGGAAACACCATATATTTT.

The chain recombines TRBV28 with TRBJ2-7; 8 bases fit TRBD2. J gave up 6 bases and V 4 bases, and 8 bases lay outside the gene matches. The CDR3 length is 14 residues. The germline V gene has CDR1 MDHEN and CDR2 SYDVKM. In nucleotides, the CDR3 is TGTGCCAGCAGTTCGGGCGGGGGGCCTGGCGAGCAGTACTTC. Translating gives CASSSGGGPGEQYF.

V is TRBV7-2 and J is TRBJ1-2; no clear D gene. The CDR3 length is 13 residues. Germline V CDR1 and CDR2: SGHTA, FQGNSA. The V gene lost 1 base and the J gene lost 6 bases, with 9 bases spanning the gap. In DNA, the CDR3 is TGTGCCAGCAGCTTAGTAAGGGAGGATGGCTACACCTTC. Translating it yields CASSLVREDGYTF.

The chain employs TRBV30 and TRBJ2-5, with 8 positions matching TRBD1. The V gene end was trimmed by 3 bases and the J gene end by 2 bases; junction bases not matched to a gene: 8. Per germline, CDR1 GTSNPN and CDR2 SVGIG (reference sequence). The CDR3 is made up of 15 amino acids. CDR3 amino acids: CAWRHRDRRQETQYF. The CDR3 DNA sequence: TGTGCCTGGAGGCACCGGGACAGGAGACAAGAGACCCAGTACTTC. The full variable domain, completed using reference TRBV30 and TRBJ2-5, is SQTIHQWPATLVQPVGSPLSLECTVEGTSNPNLYWYRQAAGRGLQLLFYSVGIGQISSEVPQNLSASRPQDRQFILSSKKLLLSDSGFYLCAWRHRDRRQETQYFGPGTRLLVL.

The chain carries TRBV19 and TRBJ2-2; 8 bases align to TRBD2. Per the germline V gene, CDR1 is LNHDA and CDR2 is SQIVND (reference sequence). The CDR3 covers 14 residues. The ends lost 7 bases at V and 7 bases at J; junction bases unmatched: 8. The CDR3 DNA follows: TGTGCCAGTACCCGACTAGCGCGGGGCGGGGAGCTGTTTTTT. Translating it yields CASTRLARGGELFF.

The chain has TRBV6-5 and TRBJ2-7; 8 bases match TRBD1. There are 14 residues in the CDR3. V lost 2 bases, J lost 3 bases, and 3 bases stayed unmatched. Germline V gene sequence: CDR1 MNHEY, CDR2 SVGAGI. Here the CDR3 DNA reads TGTGCCAGCAGTTACCGGGACAGGCTCTACGAGCAGTACTTC. Amino acid sequence: CASSYRDRLYEQYF.

The V call is TRBV18, the J call TRBJ1-5; TRBD1 matches at 11 bases. Germline V gene lookup returns CDR1 KGHSH and CDR2 LQKENI. The CDR3 runs to 16 residues. J lost 4 bases, V lost 5 bases, and 7 bases had no gene match. The CDR3 DNA is TGTGCCAGCTCAAGGAGGGGGGACAGGGGGAATCAGCCCCAGCATTTT. Encoded protein: CASSRRGDRGNQPQHF.

The chain recombines TRBV30 with TRBJ2-7, with 10 bases matching TRBD1. The CDR3 contains 13 residues. CDR1 GTSNPN and CDR2 SVGIG come from the germline V gene (reference sequence). The V and J ends lost 6 bases and 2 bases, in that order; junction bases with no gene match: 4. The DNA of the CDR3 is TGTGCCTGTGCAGGACAGGGGGCCTACGAGCAGTACTTC. Translation gives CACAGQGAYEQYF.

The rearrangement uses TRBV2 and TRBJ1-4; tentatively, D is TRBD1 (5 bases). This CDR3 region has 13 residues. CDR1 and CDR2 from the germline V gene are SNHLY and FYNNEI. V was shortened by 9 bases and J by 3 bases, with 11 bases between the two germline ends. CDR3 in amino acids: CASAGSANEKLFF. In DNA, the CDR3 is TGTGCCAGTGCAGGGTCGGCTAATGAAAAACTGTTTTTT.

The chain joins TRBV6-4 to TRBJ2-1; 7 nucleotides agree with TRBD2. J was trimmed by 7 bases and V by 6 bases; bases with no gene match: 27. The CDR3 is 20 residues long. Germline loops: CDR1 MRHNA, CDR2 SNTAGT. The CDR3 reads CASSAPRRHLREFQGNEQFF. The CDR3, as DNA: TGTGCCAGCAGCGCCCCCCGGAGACACTTGCGGGAGTTCCAAGGGAATGAGCAGTTCTTC.

This chain connects TRBV4-2 to TRBJ2-7; 9 bases agree with TRBD1. CDR1 is LGHNA and CDR2 is YNFKEQ in the germline V gene. V dropped 6 bases and J dropped 7; count of bases not matched to a gene: 10. The CDR3 consists of 14 residues. Here the CDR3 reads CASSLGQGPEEQYF. The CDR3 bases are TGTGCCAGCAGTCTCGGACAGGGGCCCGAGGAGCAGTACTTC.

The V call is TRBV7-9, the J call TRBJ2-3; possible D gene TRBD2, 5 bases. The CDR3 length is 14 residues. The germline V and J ends were trimmed by 5 bases and 4 bases, with 13 bases remaining between them. Germline CDR1 reads SEHNR; CDR2 reads FQNEAQ (reference sequence). The CDR3 DNA follows: TGTGCCAGCAGCCAAGCGGATAACGCAGATACGCAGTATTTT. Translating gives CASSQADNADTQYF.